A selection of T cell receptor beta chains follows, all from one sample in a study of blood T cells in healthy people across ages. Using its own MiXCR run on the 5' RACE reads, TCRdb lists one record per CDR3 protein. Altogether around 990,000 distinct CDR3 sequences are present, roughly two fifths being singletons, with the ten largest covering around 13%. Sample: blood. All receptors derive from a man aged 18 to 29 in good health. Both conserved end residues are part of each CDR3. Each record gives: clone size, D gene, V gene, J gene, CDR3 DNA, CDR3 protein. D genes are given only for firm matches. Part of the rows lack a size; the others show once, few, many or a class for expanded clones.

few	NA	TRBV20-1	TRBJ2-7	TGCAGTGCTCCGGCCCCCGGGGTGAGGAGGACCTACGAGCAGTACTTC	CSAPAPGVRRTYEQYF
many	TRBD1	TRBV6-5	TRBJ1-2	TGTGCCAGCAGTTACGCAACCGGGACAGTCGCTGGCTACACCTTC	CASSYATGTVAGYTF
NA	NA	TRBV6-5	TRBJ2-6	TGTGCCAGCACCACTACGGGCTCTGGGGCCAACGTCCTGACTTTC	CASTTTGSGANVLTF
NA	TRBD1	TRBV28	TRBJ1-1	TGTGCCAGCAGTATCCGGGACAGGGGTTCCACTGAAGCTTTCTTT	CASSIRDRGSTEAFF
NA	NA	TRBV7-2	TRBJ1-2	TGTGCCAGCGGGCAGATCTATGGCTACACCTTC	CASGQIYGYTF
NA	TRBD1	TRBV7-2	TRBJ1-2	TGTGCCAGCAACAAGGGACAGAACTATGGCTACACCTTC	CASNKGQNYGYTF
NA	TRBD1	TRBV7-9	TRBJ1-2	TGTGCCAGCAAGACAGGGGGCGCGGGTGGCTACACCTTC	CASKTGGAGGYTF
NA	NA	TRBV5-6	TRBJ2-7	TGTGCCAGCAGCTACAGGACAGAGAACTACGAGCAGTACTTC	CASSYRTENYEQYF
NA	NA	TRBV5-1	TRBJ1-4	TGCGCCAGCAGCTTGCATCGCACAGCTCCGAATGAAAAACTGTTTTTT	CASSLHRTAPNEKLFF
NA	NA	TRBV7-3	TRBJ2-2	TGTGCCAGCAGCCAGGGAAACGGGGAGCTGTTTTTT	CASSQGNGELFF
NA	NA	TRBV28	TRBJ2-3	TGTGCCAGCAGTCCCCGAAATCCGGACCGTACAGGTACGAGGTATTTT	CASSPRNPDRTGTRYF
once	NA	TRBV15	TRBJ1-3	TGTGCCACCAGCAGAGTCGGTGAGGGAAACACCATATATTTT	CATSRVGEGNTIYF
NA	NA	TRBV6-6	TRBJ2-5	TGTGCCAGCAGTTACTCTGGCGATTGGGAGACCCAGTACTTC	CASSYSGDWETQYF
few	TRBD1	TRBV20-1	TRBJ1-1	TGCAGTGCTAGAGGGCAGGGGGCTTTGTCGAACACTGAAGCTTTCTTT	CSARGQGALSNTEAFF
NA	TRBD1	TRBV9	TRBJ1-2	TGTGCCAGCAGCACTCGTGGACCGACAGGGAGGAATGACTCTAACTATGGCTACACCTTC	CASSTRGPTGRNDSNYGYTF
many	TRBD1	TRBV29-1	TRBJ1-4	TGCAGCGTGTCCCGGGACAGCGAAAAACTGTTTTTT	CSVSRDSEKLFF
NA	TRBD1	TRBV9	TRBJ2-5	TGTGCCAGCAGCGAAGTGACAGGGGACCTTTTTAAAGAGACCCAGTACTTC	CASSEVTGDLFKETQYF
many	NA	TRBV6-6	TRBJ2-5	TGTGCCAGCAGTCGGACCGGGCCGATAGAGACCCAGTACTTC	CASSRTGPIETQYF
few	NA	TRBV13	TRBJ1-1	TGTGCCAGCAGCTTTAAAGGGATCACTGAAGCTTTCTTT	CASSFKGITEAFF
NA	NA	TRBV27	TRBJ2-7	TGTGCCAGCAGTTCACGATATGGAGAAAATTTCTCCTACGAGCAGTACTTC	CASSSRYGENFSYEQYF
NA	NA	TRBV20-1	TRBJ1-6	TGCAGTGCTAGAGATCCAGGGTTACCCCTCCACTTT	CSARDPGLPLHF
NA	NA	TRBV25-1	TRBJ1-2	TGTGCCTGCAGTGACCGCCCCCTCAGTCGTTATAACTATGGCTACACCTTC	CACSDRPLSRYNYGYTF
NA	TRBD1	TRBV6-1	TRBJ2-2	TGTGCCAGCAGTGAATATGGGGGCGACAGGGCGCCTTTTGCCGGGGAGCTGTTTTTT	CASSEYGGDRAPFAGELFF
few	NA	TRBV20-1	TRBJ2-3	TGCAGTGCTAGGGGGTTTTTCACAGATACGCAGTATTTT	CSARGFFTDTQYF
NA	TRBD1	TRBV20-1	TRBJ1-1	TGCAGTGCTGGCAACAGGGGCGAGGGGGCTTTCTTT	CSAGNRGEGAFF
NA	NA	TRBV30	TRBJ2-1	TGTGCCTGGAGTGTACGGTTAGCGGAGTCCTACAATGAGCAGTTCTTC	CAWSVRLAESYNEQFF
few	TRBD1	TRBV5-1	TRBJ1-4	TGCGCCAGCAGCTATGGACCACAGGGGACAACTAATGAAAAACTGTTTTTT	CASSYGPQGTTNEKLFF
NA	NA	TRBV7-9	TRBJ2-1	TGTGCCAGCAGCCTGTGGACAGAGTACAATGAGCAGTTCTTC	CASSLWTEYNEQFF
few	NA	TRBV12-3/TRBV12-4	TRBJ1-1	TGTGCCAGCAGTTTTGGGGGAAGTAGCACTGAAGCTTTCTTT	CASSFGGSSTEAFF
NA	TRBD1	TRBV27	TRBJ1-2	TGTGCCAGCAGTTTCGTTGGACAGGGCGCCTATGGCTACACCTTC	CASSFVGQGAYGYTF
NA	NA	TRBV12-3/TRBV12-4	TRBJ1-5	TGTGCCAGCAGTTTGACGGTAGGCCAGCCCCAGCATTTT	CASSLTVGQPQHF
NA	TRBD1	TRBV7-9	TRBJ2-3	TGTGCCAGCAGCTTAGGGGGCGACAGGGCATTCACAGATACGCAGTATTTT	CASSLGGDRAFTDTQYF
NA	NA	TRBV15	TRBJ2-4	TGTGCCACCAGCAGAGATGGGCAGGAAAACATTCAGTACTTC	CATSRDGQENIQYF
NA	TRBD2	TRBV11-2	TRBJ2-5	TGTGCCAGCAGCTTACAGCGGGGGGCTAACCAAGAGACCCAGTACTTC	CASSLQRGANQETQYF
NA	TRBD2	TRBV20-1	TRBJ2-7	TGCAGTGCTAGAGTTGGGAGCGGGGGGGCGGGCGGTGAGCAGTACTTC	CSARVGSGGAGGEQYF
NA	NA	TRBV20-1	TRBJ2-5	TGCAGTGCTTTATCGACAGACCAAGAGACCCAGTACTTC	CSALSTDQETQYF
few	NA	TRBV5-1	TRBJ2-3	TGCGCCAGCAGCTTCAACCTGGGGGATACGCAGTATTTT	CASSFNLGDTQYF
NA	TRBD2	TRBV28	TRBJ2-1	TGTGCCAGCACCGAGGGACTAGCGGGTAATGAGCAGTTCTTC	CASTEGLAGNEQFF
many	NA	TRBV3-1	TRBJ1-4	TGTGCCAGCAGCCTGCGCGGGACGGAAAAACTGTTTTTT	CASSLRGTEKLFF
NA	TRBD1	TRBV5-1	TRBJ2-3	TGCGCCAGCAGCCCGCCGGACAGGGGGCAAGATACGCAGTATTTT	CASSPPDRGQDTQYF
NA	NA	TRBV6-2/TRBV6-3	TRBJ2-1	TGTGCCAGCAGAGCGCCCTACCGGGACGGCGACTACAATGAGCAGTTCTTC	CASRAPYRDGDYNEQFF
few	TRBD2	TRBV11-2	TRBJ2-1	TGTGCCAGCAGCGGTAGCGGGGGGTCTTGGGAGCAGTTCTTC	CASSGSGGSWEQFF
few	TRBD1	TRBV6-7	TRBJ1-4	TGTGCCAGCAGTGACAGGGTTGAAAAACTGTTTTTT	CASSDRVEKLFF
NA	NA	TRBV10-3	TRBJ2-5	TGTGCCATCACCCGGGACTCTGGAGAGACCCAGTACTTC	CAITRDSGETQYF
few	NA	TRBV5-6	TRBJ1-1	TGTGCCAGCAGCTTGTACAGGCAGGGGTTGAGAACTGAAGCTTTCTTT	CASSLYRQGLRTEAFF
few	NA	TRBV6-2/TRBV6-3	TRBJ2-3	TGTGCCAGCAGTTACTCGAGCCGGGGAGATACGCAGTATTTT	CASSYSSRGDTQYF